The 17 T cell receptor beta chains given below trace back to one sample, sequenced in a study of T cell repertoires in aging, cancer and after chemotherapy. Multiplex touch-down PCR with TRB-A/B primers amplified rearranged V-D-J TRB sequences. MiXCR was run by TCRdb on the multiplex PCR reads, yielding one entry per CDR3 protein. Seen here are 10,000 to 15,000 distinct CDR3 sequences, 25% to 30% observed once, and the top ten hold less than 10%. Amplification of TCR beta used genomic DNA extracted from peripheral blood. Sequenced: blood. These receptors were obtained from a human donor with a blood cancer.

This clonotype is medium-sized. The chain couples TRBV15 to TRBJ2-2, with D maybe TRBD2 (5 bases). Germline-derived CDR1 and CDR2 are LNHNV and YYDKDF (reference sequence). Trimming removed 3 bases from V and 3 bases from J, with 17 bases in between. The CDR3 spans 17 residues. The CDR3 DNA reads as TGTGCCACCAGCAGGTCAGATAGGGAGTTGGACACCGGGGAGCTGTTTTTT. Protein: CATSRSDRELDTGELFF.

This chain uses TRBV6-5 with TRBJ2-7, with 7 bases lining up with TRBD1. The ends lost 4 bases at V and 1 base at J; junction bases unmatched: 10. From germline, CDR1 is MNHEY and CDR2 SVGAGI. The CDR3 length is 16 residues. DNA of the CDR3: TGTGCCAGCAGTTTACTAGGGACAGCAGTTTCCTACGAGCAGTACGTC. Amino acid sequence: CASSLLGTAVSYEQYV.

This clonotype counts as medium-sized. The rearrangement uses TRBV5-4 and TRBJ1-2, with 8 bases matching TRBD1. With 4 bases clipped from V and 3 bases from J, the junction kept 8 bases outside the gene matches. The V gene's germline CDR1 is SGHNT and CDR2 YYREEE (reference sequence). The CDR3 loop spans 15 amino acids. In DNA, the CDR3 is TGTGCCAGCAGCGGTGCTGCGACAGGGGACTATGGCTACACCTTC. It specifies CASSGAATGDYGYTF.

By share, this clonotype ranks as medium-sized (0.01 to 0.1%). The chain recombines TRBV5-6 with TRBJ2-1, with D possibly called TRBD1 or TRBD2 (5 bases each). The V end was cut by 4 bases, the J end by 8 bases, with 19 bases between. Germline V gives CDR1 SGHDT, CDR2 YYEEEE. The CDR3 runs to 15 residues. The CDR3: CASSPGTGLAYEQFF. The CDR3 DNA reads as TGTGCCAGCAGCCCCGGGACCGGGTTGGCGTATGAGCAGTTCTTC.

This clonotype was seen a few times. The rearrangement links TRBV24-1 to TRBJ2-1, with D perhaps being TRBD1 or TRBD2 (7 bases each). The V gene lost 1 base and the J gene lost 8 bases, with 17 bases spanning the gap. This CDR3 region has 16 residues. Germline-derived CDR1 and CDR2 are KGHDR and SFDVKD. CDR3 amino acids: CATSDFLGGGGYEQFF. CDR3 DNA sequence: TGTGCCACCAGTGATTTTCTCGGGGGAGGGGGCTATGAGCAGTTCTTC.

The V and J genes are TRBV19 and TRBJ2-2, with 7 bases fitting TRBD1. This CDR3 spans 16 amino acids. Germline CDR1 and CDR2: LNHDA and SQIVND (reference sequence). The J segment lost 6 bases and the V segment lost 3 bases, leaving 10 bases of the junction unmatched. CDR3 nucleotide sequence: TGTGCCAGTAGTATTCTGACAGGGACCGATGCCGGGGAGCTGTTTTTT. Translation: CASSILTGTDAGELFF.

The chain employs TRBV18 and TRBJ1-3; D is perhaps TRBD1 (5 bases). The CDR3 has 15 amino acids. The V end was cut by 4 bases, the J end by 0 bases, with 10 bases between. Germline CDR1 KGHSH, CDR2 LQKENI. The CDR3 DNA follows: TGTGCCAGCTCACGAGACAGCCGCTCTGGAAACACCATATATTTT. Amino acid sequence: CASSRDSRSGNTIYF.

This clonotype was seen a handful of times. This chain uses TRBV5-4 with TRBJ1-1, with D unclear. Deletions cut 0 bases from V and 3 bases from J, with 12 bases between. Germline CDR1 SGHNT, CDR2 YYREEE (reference sequence). The CDR3 spans 15 residues. Written as DNA, the CDR3 is TGTGCCAGCAGCTTGGTATTCGGTGGGGACACTGAAGCTTTCTTT. It translates to CASSLVFGGDTEAFF. The variable domain in full, with the rest retrieved from reference TRBV5-4 and TRBJ1-1, is ETGVTQSPTHLIKTRGQQVTLRCSSQSGHNTVSWYQQALGQGPQFIFQYYREEENGRGNFPPRFSGLQFPNYSSELNVNALELDDSALYLCASSLVFGGDTEAFFGQGTRLTVV.

At least ten counts were recorded for this clonotype. The chain carries TRBV19 and TRBJ1-3; D is unclear. CDR1 and CDR2 from the germline V gene are LNHDA and SQIVND (reference sequence). Trimming took off 3 bases at V and 4 bases at J, with 10 bases between the two ends. The CDR3 is made up of 14 amino acids. The DNA for the CDR3 is TGTGCCAGTAGTATCGGACGGAAAGGAAACACCATATATTTT. It encodes CASSIGRKGNTIYF.

The rearrangement uses TRBV27 and TRBJ2-5; 12 bases match TRBD2. The germline V gene encodes CDR1 MNHEY and CDR2 SMNVEV (reference sequence). V lost 4 bases, J lost 5 bases, and 8 bases stayed unmatched. The CDR3 has 16 amino acids. The CDR3 loop is CASSYRTSGIGETQYF. For the CDR3, the DNA is TGTGCCAGCAGTTACAGGACTAGCGGGATTGGGGAGACCCAGTACTTC.

This clonotype was counted many times. V and J are TRBV6-2 or TRBV6-3 and TRBJ2-7; D unresolved. The CDR3 length is 14 residues. The V end was cut by 6 bases, the J end by 9 bases, with 21 bases between. Looked up from germline, CDR1 is MNHEY and CDR2 is SVGEGT. CDR3 region: CASRRDPPLSGQYF. CDR3 coding DNA: TGTGCCAGCAGACGAGATCCCCCGCTATCCGGGCAGTACTTC.

This clonotype was detected only a few times. This sequence joins TRBV5-1 and TRBJ2-2; D remains ambiguous. Germline lookup yields CDR1 SGHRS and CDR2 YFSETQ. V lost 0 bases, J lost 5 bases, and 8 bases lay in between. The CDR3 contains 14 residues. CDR3: CASSLAGQTGELFF. CDR3 coding DNA: TGCGCCAGCAGCTTGGCCGGCCAGACCGGGGAGCTGTTTTTT.

This clonotype is judged medium-sized (0.01 to 0.1%). The chain is built from TRBV6-5 and TRBJ2-1, with TRBD2 matching over 12 bases. Germline V lookup: CDR1 MNHEY, CDR2 SVGAGI. The CDR3 totals 13 residues. The ends lost 6 bases at V and 14 bases at J; junction bases unmatched: 8. The CDR3 bases are TGTGCCAGCAGCCTAGCGGGAGGGCTCGGCGAGTTCTTC. Protein: CASSLAGGLGEFF.

As for this clonotype: This may be a read error, as it is one base from a much larger clone. The rearrangement links TRBV27 to TRBJ2-1, with D tentatively TRBD1 (5 bases). Trimming cost V 3 bases and J 2 bases, with 8 bases left between them. Per the germline V gene, CDR1 is MNHEY and CDR2 is SMNVEV (reference sequence). The CDR3 consists of 14 residues. The CDR3 sequence is CASSLEGAYNEQFF. The CDR3 coding sequence is TGTGCCAGCAGTTTGGAAGGGGCCTACAATGAGCAGTTCTTC.

This clonotype was observed a handful of times. The junction shows a germline mismatch at one end, possibly a read error. The V call is TRBV4-3, the J call TRBJ2-7; D gene uncertain. This CDR3 is 14 amino acids long. Germline loops: CDR1 LGHNA, CDR2 YSLEER. CDR3: CASSQDSRPGEQYF. CDR3 coding DNA: TGTGCCAGCAGCCAAGACTCAAGACCGGGCGAGCAGTACTTC.

This clonotype was recorded once. The rearrangement links TRBV7-9 to TRBJ2-4; the D gene is possibly TRBD1 (5 bases). V dropped 6 bases and J dropped 0 bases, with 18 bases sitting between them. CDR1 and CDR2 (germline): SEHNR, FQNEAQ (reference sequence). The CDR3 sequence is 17 residues long. The CDR3 spells CASSPTQGNKAKNIQYF. The CDR3 DNA is TGTGCCAGCAGTCCAACTCAGGGTAACAAAGCCAAAAACATTCAGTACTTC.

This clonotype is medium-sized in the sample. J is TRBJ1-1 and V is TRBV30, with a possible D match to TRBD1 (6 bases). The CDR3 has 14 amino acids. Germline V gene data show CDR1 as GTSNPN and CDR2 as SVGIG (reference sequence). V gave up 7 bases and J gave up 1 base, with 16 bases separating them. CDR3 residues: CAFTPGARNTEAFF. CDR3 bases: TGTGCCTTCACCCCGGGGGCCAGGAACACTGAAGCTTTCTTT. The full variable domain, in which reference TRBV30 and TRBJ1-1 provide the parts outside the CDR3, is SQTIHQWPATLVQPVGSPLSLECTVEGTSNPNLYWYRQAAGRGLQLLFYSVGIGQISSEVPQNLSASRPQDRQFILSSKKLLLSDSGFYLCAFTPGARNTEAFFGQGTRLTVV.